This T cell receptor (beta chain) is drawn from a study of T cell repertoires and Cas9 in healthy adults. Using immunoSEQ multiplex PCR, the repertoire was profiled, and TCRdb retains in-frame clones only, with some absent. The profile shows about 22,000 clones, about 90% of them singletons. Trimming stripped 1 base from V and 0 bases from J, with 10 bases between. The V gene's germline CDR1 is MGHRA and CDR2 YSYEKL. The CDR3 has 16 amino acids. The sample was CD4+ effector T cells (CD127+, CD25-, CD137-, CD154-) from PBMCs; culture status not recorded. This clonotype was sampled from a human donor in good health. J is TRBJ1-3 and V is TRBV4-1; D might be TRBD1 (5 bases). CDR3 in DNA: TGCGCCAGCAGCCAAGTCACAGGAGACTCTGGAAACACCATATATTTT. Its protein is CASSQVTGDSGNTIYF.